This T cell receptor beta chain was found in a study of CD8 T cells in Susac syndrome. The germline V gene has CDR1 MNHNS and CDR2 SASEGT. The CDR3 contains 14 residues. Trimming took 2 bases from V and 1 from J, leaving 8 bases between them. Reverse transcription of about 0.5 to 1 ug RNA was carried out with random hexamers. TCRdb analysed the immunoSEQ multiplex PCR reads with MiXCR anew, one entry per CDR3 protein. Among some 180,000 distinct CDR3 sequences listed, roughly 90% were seen once. This receptor was taken from a human donor with Susac syndrome. The sequenced material came from CD4+ T cells from PBMCs. The V call is TRBV6-1, the J call TRBJ2-5, with D maybe TRBD2 (5 bases). CDR3 in DNA: TGTGCCAGCAGTGAAAGCGGAGCCCAAGAGACCCAGTACTTC. It encodes CASSESGAQETQYF.